The 10 T cell receptor beta chains below come from one sample, sequenced in a study of blood T cell repertoires in COVID-19. Libraries were prepared by immunoSEQ multiplex PCR; TCRdb keeps only in-frame clonotypes and omits some of them. The sample yields 25,000 to 35,000 clones, around 90% seen once. The sample consisted of peripheral blood. The receptors shown here come from a woman aged 35 to 49 with active or convalescent COVID-19.

J is TRBJ2-3 and V is TRBV27; weak D call: TRBD1 (6 bases). Germline CDR1 is MNHEY and CDR2 is SMNVEV (reference sequence). V was cut by 7 bases and J by 2 bases, with 16 bases left in between. The CDR3 runs to 15 residues. The CDR3 protein is CASNLRDKYTDTQYF. The DNA for the CDR3 is TGTGCCAGCAACCTCCGGGACAAATACACAGATACGCAGTATTTT.

The chain is built from TRBV19 and TRBJ2-3; D gene ambiguous. The CDR3 runs 15 residues. Per germline, CDR1 LNHDA and CDR2 SQIVND (reference sequence). V lost 3 bases and J lost 0, with 10 bases in between. The CDR3 reads CASSMNSPSTDTQYF. The CDR3 DNA reads as TGTGCCAGTAGTATGAATAGCCCCAGCACAGATACGCAGTATTTT.

The chain couples TRBV23-1 to TRBJ1-2; 9 bases are shared with TRBD1. TRBV23-1 is flagged as an ORF with uncertain function. J lost 3 bases, V lost 2 bases, and 13 bases had no gene match. The CDR3 has 18 residues. The CDR3 loop reads CASSQPARQGGAYYGYTF. CDR3 coding DNA: TGCGCCAGCAGTCAACCTGCCCGACAGGGGGGAGCCTACTATGGCTACACCTTC.

The chain is built from TRBV23-1 and TRBJ1-1, with 8 nucleotides matching TRBD1. TRBV23-1 is assigned to the ORF class and has an uncertain function. The J segment lost 4 bases and the V segment lost 5 bases, leaving 15 bases of the junction unmatched. The CDR3 has 17 residues. CDR3 residues: CASSFQRVQGVSTEAFF. The CDR3 DNA follows: TGCGCCAGCAGTTTTCAGAGGGTACAGGGGGTGAGCACTGAAGCTTTCTTT.

V gene TRBV19 combines with J gene TRBJ2-7, with D possibly being TRBD2 (5 bases). The CDR3 totals 16 residues. Between the trimmed V and J ends, which lost 0 bases and 2 bases, there was a span of 14 bases. Germline-derived CDR1 and CDR2 are LNHDA and SQIVND (reference sequence). CDR3 sequence (DNA): TGTGCCAGTAGTATAGATCGGGTCGGAGGCGCCTACGAGCAGTACTTC. As protein: CASSIDRVGGAYEQYF.

V and J are TRBV9 and TRBJ1-6; 7 bases are a match to TRBD1. Germline V gene data show CDR1 as SGDLS and CDR2 as YYNGEE. V lost 4 bases, J lost 13 bases, and 11 bases stayed unmatched. The CDR3 covers 14 residues. As DNA, the CDR3 is TGTGCCAGCAGCCCAGGGACAGATCTTTCCCCCCTCCACTTT. Protein: CASSPGTDLSPLHF.

The CDR3 DNA reads as TGTGCCAGCACCCCTAGACAGGGGAGAGGCTCCTACGAGCAGTACTTC. Protein product: CASTPRQGRGSYEQYF. The chain employs TRBV6-2 or TRBV6-3 and TRBJ2-7, with 8 bases identical to TRBD1. The CDR3 has 16 amino acids. Germline trimming cut 7 bases from V and 0 bases from J; bases unmatched to any gene: 11. The germline gives CDR1 MNHEY, CDR2 SVGEGT.

The V call is TRBV6-5, the J call TRBJ2-7, with TRBD1 identical over 7 bases. Trimming at V came to 0 bases and at J to 3 bases, leaving 5 bases not matched to a gene. Germline CDR1 MNHEY, CDR2 SVGAGI. The CDR3 sequence is 15 residues long. The CDR3 is CASSYSPGQSYEQYF. The CDR3 bases are TGTGCCAGCAGTTACTCTCCGGGACAGAGCTACGAGCAGTACTTC.

This sequence joins TRBV24-1 and TRBJ2-3, with 10 bases fitting TRBD1. The CDR3 has 18 amino acids. Germline CDR1 and CDR2: KGHDR and SFDVKD. Losses at the gene ends were 3 bases for V and 4 bases for J; bases not matched to a gene: 12. The CDR3 region has the DNA TGTGCCACCAGTGATAGCCCGACAGGGGGCTGGTCCGCAGATACGCAGTATTTT. It is translated as CATSDSPTGGWSADTQYF.

The chain recombines TRBV5-6 with TRBJ1-4; 9 bases align to TRBD1. The CDR3 loop spans 14 amino acids. The junction had 1 base not matched to a gene; V was cut back by 0 bases and J by 7 bases. Germline V gene data show CDR1 as SGHDT and CDR2 as YYEEEE. In nucleotides, the CDR3 is TGTGCCAGCAGCTTGGGACAGGGGGGTGAAAAACTGTTTTTT. This codes for CASSLGQGGEKLFF.